The rows below give T cell receptor beta chains drawn from one sample of a study of cytomegalovirus exposure and HLA in healthy donors. Produced via immunoSEQ multiplex PCR; TCRdb's table is partial and in-frame only. The sample consists of fewer than 350,000 clones, over 75% of them appearing once. The sample taken for sequencing was PBMCs. These receptors were collected from a woman between 18 and 30 years old in good health and CMV-seronegative. Each CDR3 is given with its conserved first and last residue. A D gene is named only where the DNA matches it firmly. Size values are once, few and many counts, or a class for expanded clones, and some rows have none.

d_gene,abundance,j_gene,v_gene,CDR3aa,CDR3nt
-,-,TRBJ1-2,TRBV7-2,CASSQDIVDNYGYTF,TGTGCCAGCAGCCAGGACATCGTTGATAACTATGGCTACACCTTC
-,-,TRBJ2-3,TRBV9,CASSPPQATQYF,TGTGCCAGCAGCCCTCCCCAGGCTACGCAGTATTTT
-,-,TRBJ2-5,TRBV7-5,CARLGGGQETQYF,TGTGCCAGACTTGGCGGGGGCCAAGAGACCCAGTACTTC
-,-,TRBJ1-4,TRBV15,CATSRGPRGEKLFF,TGTGCCACCAGCAGAGGGCCCCGGGGTGAAAAACTGTTTTTT
-,-,TRBJ1-1,TRBV29-1,CSVEAGGRTEAFF,TGCAGCGTTGAGGCGGGAGGAAGGACTGAAGCTTTCTTT
-,few,TRBJ1-5,TRBV4-1,CASSQGRNQPQHF,TGCGCCAGCAGCCAAGGGAGAAATCAGCCCCAGCATTTT
TRBD1,few,TRBJ1-2,TRBV7-3,CASSLRGQGAHTF,TGTGCCAGCAGCTTAAGGGGGCAGGGGGCCCACACCTTC
-,-,TRBJ1-3,TRBV28,CASSPGTLRSGNTIYF,TGTGCCAGCAGTCCAGGGACACTCAGATCGGGAAACACCATATATTTT
-,few,TRBJ1-4,TRBV4-2,CASSVQAATNEKLFF,TGTGCCAGCAGCGTTCAAGCTGCAACTAATGAAAAACTGTTTTTT
-,-,TRBJ2-3,TRBV9,CASSLSDTQYF,TGTGCCAGCAGCCTTTCGGATACGCAGTATTTT
-,-,TRBJ2-3,TRBV6-6,CASSYRQVNTDTQYF,TGTGCCAGCAGTTACCGACAGGTGAACACAGATACGCAGTATTTT
-,-,TRBJ1-2,TRBV4-1,CASSQDVLRTNYGYTF,TGCGCCAGCAGCCAAGATGTCCTCAGGACAAACTATGGCTACACCTTC
TRBD1,-,TRBJ1-2,TRBV27,CASTRTGANYGYTF,TGTGCCAGCACACGGACAGGAGCTAACTATGGCTACACCTTC
TRBD1,-,TRBJ1-5,TRBV2,CAKGGQGYNQPQHF,TGTGCCAAGGGGGGACAGGGATACAATCAGCCCCAGCATTTT
-,-,TRBJ1-5,TRBV28,CASSYQGSGNQPQHF,TGTGCCAGCAGCTACCAGGGGAGTGGCAATCAGCCCCAGCATTTT
TRBD2,once,TRBJ2-5,TRBV6-1,CASSEVAGGPSQYF,TGTGCCAGCAGTGAAGTGGCGGGAGGGCCGTCCCAGTACTTC
TRBD1,-,TRBJ1-4,TRBV7-3,CASSLGGGTNEKLFF,TGTGCCAGCAGCTTAGGAGGGGGCACTAATGAAAAACTGTTTTTT